The rows below give T cell receptor beta chains drawn from one sample of a study of blood T cell repertoires in COVID-19. Profiling relied on immunoSEQ multiplex PCR, and the TCRdb table lists in-frame clones only, not all of them. The profile covers 250,000 to 300,000 clones, with roughly nine tenths appearing a single time and over 9.5% taken by the ten largest. Sequencing was performed on peripheral blood. Receptors were obtained from a woman aged 25-40 years with COVID-19, enrolled during active disease. Each CDR3 is given with its conserved first and last residue. D genes are given only for firm matches. Some rows have no size entry. The others give once, few or many, or a class for an expanded clone.

abundance,v_gene,d_gene,len,j_gene,CDR3aa,CDR3nt
NA,TRBV18,NA,14,TRBJ2-2,CASSPNGGTGELFF,TGTGCCAGCTCACCTAACGGGGGCACCGGGGAGCTGTTTTTT
NA,TRBV12-5,TRBD1,17,TRBJ1-6,CASGFGNNRGRYSPLHF,TGTGCTAGTGGTTTTGGAAATAACAGGGGGCGGTATTCACCCCTCCACTTT
NA,TRBV29-1,NA,16,TRBJ1-5,CSVDVQILNSNQPQHF,TGCAGCGTTGACGTACAGATTCTCAATAGCAATCAGCCCCAGCATTTT
once,TRBV5-1,NA,14,TRBJ2-6,CASSGSTGANVLTF,TGCGCCAGCAGCGGTAGTACTGGGGCCAACGTCCTGACTTTC
NA,TRBV27,TRBD2,15,TRBJ2-1,CASSLGTRPENEQFF,TGTGCCAGCAGTTTAGGGACTAGACCGGAGAATGAGCAGTTCTTC
NA,TRBV7-2,NA,16,TRBJ1-6,CASSLGWGGGGSPLHF,TGTGCCAGCAGCTTAGGATGGGGGGGCGGTGGGTCACCCCTCCACTTT
NA,TRBV12-5,NA,13,TRBJ1-1,CASGLRTGTEAFF,TGTGCTAGTGGTTTACGTACAGGGACTGAAGCTTTCTTT
NA,TRBV5-1,NA,15,TRBJ2-7,CASSLVGGSSYEQYF,TGCGCCAGCAGCTTAGTGGGGGGTAGTTCCTACGAGCAGTACTTC
NA,TRBV6-6,TRBD1,16,TRBJ2-7,CASSQGQGRATYEQYF,TGTGCCAGCAGTCAGGGACAGGGGAGGGCCACCTACGAGCAGTACTTC
NA,TRBV19,NA,12,TRBJ1-6,CASSMPGVVLHF,TGTGCCAGTAGTATGCCGGGAGTCGTCCTCCACTTT
NA,TRBV5-5,NA,14,TRBJ2-3,CASTAPLITDTQYF,TGTGCCAGCACCGCGCCCCTAATAACAGATACGCAGTATTTT
NA,TRBV28,NA,16,TRBJ2-3,CASSLREFVSTDTQYF,TGTGCCAGCAGTTTGAGGGAATTTGTTAGCACAGATACGCAGTATTTT
NA,TRBV19,NA,12,TRBJ2-3,CASSNFADTQYF,TGTGCCAGTAGTAATTTCGCAGATACGCAGTATTTT
NA,TRBV6-6,NA,13,TRBJ1-1,CASSYSGSTEAFF,TGTGCCAGCAGTTACAGTGGTAGCACTGAAGCTTTCTTT
NA,TRBV19,TRBD1,15,TRBJ2-2,CASSIAGQGTGELFF,TGTGCCAGTAGTATAGCGGGACAGGGCACCGGGGAGCTGTTTTTT
few,TRBV12-3/TRBV12-4,TRBD1,13,TRBJ1-2,CASRRQGTGGYTF,TGTGCCAGCAGGAGACAGGGTACGGGTGGCTACACCTTC
NA,TRBV6-5,TRBD2,16,TRBJ2-5,CASSYVGGGAGETQYF,TGTGCCAGCAGTTACGTCGGCGGGGGGGCAGGAGAGACCCAGTACTTC
NA,TRBV5-4,TRBD1,16,TRBJ2-1,CASNAPGTGGWDEQFF,TGTGCCAGCAACGCGCCCGGGACAGGGGGCTGGGATGAGCAGTTCTTC
once,TRBV18,NA,17,TRBJ2-3,CASSPGQGRASGDTQYF,TGTGCCAGCTCTCCGGGACAAGGACGGGCGAGCGGAGATACGCAGTATTTT
NA,TRBV11-2,TRBD1,18,TRBJ2-7,CASSPPYWDSTFMDEQYF,TGTGCCAGCAGCCCCCCGTACTGGGACAGCACCTTTATGGACGAGCAGTACTTC
NA,TRBV4-1,TRBD2,16,TRBJ2-1,CASSQRLAGADNEQFF,TGCGCCAGCAGCCAAAGACTAGCGGGGGCGGACAATGAGCAGTTCTTC
NA,TRBV28,TRBD1,14,TRBJ2-7,CASNQGAIPYEQYF,TGTGCCAGCAACCAGGGGGCTATCCCCTACGAGCAGTACTTC
NA,TRBV27,TRBD1,16,TRBJ1-4,CASSSPLRGLGEKLFF,TGTGCCAGCAGTTCTCCGCTCAGGGGGCTGGGGGAAAAACTGTTTTTT
NA,TRBV7-2,NA,12,TRBJ1-1,CASRDSQPEAFF,TGTGCCAGCAGGGACAGCCAGCCTGAAGCTTTCTTT
NA,TRBV1,NA,16,TRBJ2-5,CTSSQLSGGQGETQYF,TGCACCAGCAGCCAGTTGAGCGGGGGCCAGGGAGAGACCCAGTACTTC
NA,TRBV7-9,TRBD2,13,TRBJ2-7,CASSLASGIEQYF,TGTGCCAGCAGCTTGGCTAGCGGGATCGAGCAGTACTTC
NA,TRBV19,NA,14,TRBJ2-1,CASSIQNRYNEQFF,TGTGCCAGTAGTATCCAGAACAGGTACAATGAGCAGTTCTTC
NA,TRBV7-9,NA,14,TRBJ1-6,CASNLVGGNSPLHF,TGTGCCAGCAACTTAGTCGGGGGTAATTCACCCCTCCACTTT
NA,TRBV6-6,TRBD1,16,TRBJ1-2,CASSRLTGGVNYGYTF,TGTGCCAGCAGTCGACTGACAGGGGGCGTTAACTATGGCTACACCTTC
NA,TRBV11-3,NA,12,TRBJ2-1,CASSLASGEQFF,TGTGCCAGCAGCTTAGCGTCAGGTGAGCAGTTCTTC
NA,TRBV2,TRBD1,17,TRBJ2-6,CASTSGQGPSGANVLTF,TGTGCCAGCACCTCCGGACAGGGCCCCTCTGGGGCCAACGTCCTGACTTTC
NA,TRBV19,NA,15,TRBJ1-3,CASSWGESSGNTIYF,TGTGCCAGTAGTTGGGGGGAGAGCTCTGGAAACACCATATATTTT
NA,TRBV5-1,TRBD1,18,TRBJ1-5,CASSLQPGTVNSNQPQHF,TGCGCCAGCAGCTTACAACCGGGGACAGTTAATAGCAATCAGCCCCAGCATTTT
NA,TRBV19,NA,14,TRBJ1-6,CASSIRRGDSPLHF,TGTGCCAGTAGTATTCGGAGGGGAGATTCACCCCTCCACTTT
NA,TRBV27,NA,13,TRBJ2-4,CASSDPGGYIQYF,TGTGCCAGCAGCGACCCCGGGGGATACATTCAGTACTTC
NA,TRBV2,NA,15,TRBJ2-2,CASSEAGWDTGELFF,TGTGCCAGCAGTGAGGCGGGCTGGGACACCGGGGAGCTGTTTTTT
NA,TRBV9,TRBD2,15,TRBJ2-3,CASSETSLSTDTQYF,TGTGCCAGCAGCGAGACTAGCCTCAGCACAGATACGCAGTATTTT
NA,TRBV4-1,TRBD1,14,TRBJ2-5,CASSPDRVLETQYF,TGCGCCAGCAGCCCGGACAGGGTTTTGGAGACCCAGTACTTC
once,TRBV10-1,TRBD2,14,TRBJ2-3,CASSGAGRTDTQYF,TGCGCCAGCAGTGGAGCGGGGCGGACAGATACGCAGTATTTT
NA,TRBV29-1,NA,16,TRBJ2-1,CSVEGAAGAPYNEQFF,TGCAGCGTTGAAGGAGCGGCGGGGGCCCCCTACAATGAGCAGTTCTTC
once,TRBV28,NA,12,TRBJ1-1,CASSIHYYGAFF,TGTGCCAGCAGTATACACTACTATGGAGCTTTCTTT
NA,TRBV6-6,NA,11,TRBJ1-3,CASRRGNTIYF,TGTGCCAGCAGGAGGGGAAACACCATATATTTT
NA,TRBV7-9,NA,14,TRBJ1-3,CASRDSGPRNTIYF,TGTGCCAGCAGGGATAGCGGTCCGAGAAACACCATATATTTT
once,TRBV29-1,TRBD2,14,TRBJ2-1,CSAREGGSYNEQFF,TGCAGCGCCCGGGAGGGGGGTTCCTACAATGAGCAGTTCTTC
few,TRBV7-9,TRBD1,15,TRBJ2-2,CASSYRQGRTGELFF,TGTGCCAGCAGTTACCGACAGGGTAGGACCGGGGAGCTGTTTTTT
NA,TRBV5-6,NA,15,TRBJ1-2,CASSPRSKLNYGYTF,TGTGCCAGCAGTCCACGATCCAAACTTAACTATGGCTACACCTTC
NA,TRBV12-3/TRBV12-4,NA,12,TRBJ1-2,CASSSGWGGYTF,TGTGCCAGCAGTTCGGGATGGGGTGGCTACACCTTC
NA,TRBV5-1,NA,16,TRBJ1-3,CASSSLGANSGNTIYF,TGCGCCAGCAGCTCCCTAGGGGCTAACTCTGGAAACACCATATATTTT
NA,TRBV5-8,TRBD2,16,TRBJ2-7,CASSPHGGGSFYEQYF,TGTGCCAGCAGCCCTCACGGCGGGGGGAGTTTCTACGAGCAGTACTTC
NA,TRBV2,TRBD1,13,TRBJ1-4,CASRDRGVEKLFF,TGTGCCAGCAGGGACAGGGGAGTTGAAAAACTGTTTTTT